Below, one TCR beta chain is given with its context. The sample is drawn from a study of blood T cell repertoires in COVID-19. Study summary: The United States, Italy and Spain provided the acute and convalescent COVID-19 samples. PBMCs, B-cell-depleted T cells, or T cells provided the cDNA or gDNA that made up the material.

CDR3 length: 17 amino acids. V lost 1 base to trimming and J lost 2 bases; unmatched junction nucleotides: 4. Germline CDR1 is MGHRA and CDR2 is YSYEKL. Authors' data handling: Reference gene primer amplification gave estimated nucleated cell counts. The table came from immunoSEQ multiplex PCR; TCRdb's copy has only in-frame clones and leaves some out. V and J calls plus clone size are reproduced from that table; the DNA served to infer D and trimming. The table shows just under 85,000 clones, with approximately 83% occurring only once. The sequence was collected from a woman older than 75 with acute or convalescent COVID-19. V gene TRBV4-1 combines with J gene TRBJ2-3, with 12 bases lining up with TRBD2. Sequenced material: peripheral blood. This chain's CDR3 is CASSQGTSGIFTDTQYF. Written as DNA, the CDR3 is TGCGCCAGCAGCCAAGGGACTAGCGGGATATTCACAGATACGCAGTATTTT.